This paragraph reports one T cell receptor (beta chain). The antigen it binds to is not known. No base quality information exists; no much larger clone differs at one position. This specimen's time point label, per the study, means: after dendritic cell vaccination, including at tumor progression/relapse. Patients were selected on the basis of adequate residual fresh-frozen tumor tissue and more than two years of available survival data. None of the glioblastoma patients carried an isocitrate dehydrogenase mutation, although molecular status otherwise varied. PBMC were collected before vaccination, two weeks after the third vaccination, and at tumor progression if tumor progression occurred. The Qiagen DNeasy Blood extraction Kit was used for extraction of genomic DNA. TCRB CDR3 regions were amplified from about 2 ug genomic DNA, or all available DNA if less, using the immunoSEQ assay. The multiplex PCR relied on 60 forward primers for TCR V beta segments and 13 reverse primers for J beta segments. To estimate reads per starting template, synthetic control templates were spiked into each sample at limiting dilution. The Illumina HiSeq System generated 87 bp sequencing reads. The authors' pipeline ran thus. PCR and sequencing errors were removed by merging closely related sequences with a nearest neighbor algorithm. TCR overlap was defined as the percentage of unique tumor TCR beta sequences that were also found in the peripheral blood of the same patient. The immuneACCESS repertoire file appears here via TCRdb, limited to in-frame rearrangements. These files lack a portion of the clones; in checked studies, under half of the deficit traces to unresolved V genes, and the cause of the others is not known. Clone size and V and J calls were adopted from that table, with D and trimming inferred from the DNA. The sample records some 99,000 clones, about 85% of which are singletons. Roughly 5.9% of the sample belongs to the ten largest clones.

The data derive from a study of glioma-infiltrating T cells after dendritic cell vaccination (dated by TCRdb to the mid-2010s). Context from the whole study: The cohort comprised around 15 glioblastoma patients from Phase I and II dendritic cell vaccination trials, 9 newly diagnosed and 6 with recurrent disease. Patients received autologous tumor lysate-pulsed dendritic cell vaccination between about 2002 and 2013. The vaccine consisted of monocyte-derived dendritic cells cultured about seven days with IL-4 and GM-CSF, then pulsed overnight with autologous tumor lysate. Each patient was given three intradermal dendritic cell vaccine injections, spaced two weeks apart, in the arm below the axilla. Tumor-infiltrating lymphocyte content was quantified and tumor and blood repertoires were compared in dendritic cell-vaccinated glioblastoma patients by deep sequencing of TCR beta CDR3 regions. TCR sequencing metrics, including TIL content and tumor-blood repertoire overlap, were correlated with survival after dendritic cell vaccination.

Overall study outcomes, separate from this receptor: After dendritic cell vaccination, a higher estimated pretreatment TIL content predicted longer time to progression and longer overall survival. The cohort was small and heterogeneous, only a few patients had full blood and tumor sets, and even fewer had initial-recurrent tumor pairs. The three-group TCR overlap response model was characterized as speculative, and prospective validation of the model was stated to be required. TCR clonality showed no direct relationship with survival, which suggests that a diverse polyclonal response may be important.

CDR1 and CDR2 are read off the germline V gene as SGHRS and YFSETQ. V lost 4 bases and J lost 2 bases; the stretch between them is 13 bases long. The CDR3 has 16 amino acids, counting the end cysteine and phenylalanine. This entry keeps only the CDR3 DNA: 48 bases, framed from base 1. Specimen: blood, collected after dendritic cell vaccination. This TCR was sampled from a human donor with glioblastoma. The sequence is built from TRBV5-1 and TRBJ1-6, with a tentative D gene TRBD1 over 6 matching bases. The CDR3 protein: CASSPQGWTYNSPLHF. The bases are TGCGCCAGCAGCCCACAGGGTTGGACCTATAATTCACCCCTCCACTTT. Extended through the reference TRBV5-1 and TRBJ1-6 proteins, this CDR3 yields the full variable domain: KAGVTQTPRYLIKTRGQQVTLSCSPISGHRSVSWYQQTPGQGLQFLFEYFSETQRNKGNFPGRFSGRQFSNSRSEMNVSTLELGDSALYLCASSPQGWTYNSPLHFGNGTRLTVT.